This T cell receptor beta chain was obtained from a study of cytomegalovirus exposure and HLA in healthy donors. The PCR was carried out with 60 Vbeta primers and 13 Jbeta primers. The data were produced by immunoSEQ multiplex PCR, yet TCRdb's version contains in-frame clones alone and is incomplete. The repertoire holds about 150,000 clones, roughly 87% seen once, with about 5.2% in the top ten. This CDR3 has 16 amino acids. The ends were cut back, 1 base at V and 6 bases at J, with 18 bases in the middle. Germline CDR1 is SGHAT and CDR2 is FQNNGV. Study-level points and caveats: Common viral pathogens were later found to be apparently linked to several of the most significant clusters. The authors excluded some V segments, including TRBV6-2 and TRBV6-3, as indistinguishable. In a later analysis, V- and J-gene trimming of beta chains associated with a DCLRE1C missense variant, replicated independently.

Remarks on this clone: What it recognizes is unknown.

Donors likely had unrecorded immune exposures despite being nominally healthy when sampled. This chain joins TRBV11-2 and TRBJ1-2; weak D call: TRBD1 (6 bases). The sample comprised PBMCs. The receptor's source is a man aged 25 to 40 in good health and CMV-seropositive. The CDR3 DNA follows: TGTGCCAGCAGCTTAGCCGGGCGGGGGCAGGGGAATGGCTACACCTTC. This codes for CASSLAGRGQGNGYTF.